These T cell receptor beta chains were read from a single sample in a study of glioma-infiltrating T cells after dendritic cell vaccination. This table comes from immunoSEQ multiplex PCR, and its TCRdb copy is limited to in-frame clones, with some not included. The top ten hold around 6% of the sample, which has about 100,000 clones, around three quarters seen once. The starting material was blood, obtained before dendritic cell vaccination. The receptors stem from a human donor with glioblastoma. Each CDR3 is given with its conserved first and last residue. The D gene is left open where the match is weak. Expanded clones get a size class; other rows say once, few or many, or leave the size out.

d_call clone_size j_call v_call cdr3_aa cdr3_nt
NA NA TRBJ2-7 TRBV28 CASRRRGKSSYEQYF TGTGCCAGCAGACGAAGGGGCAAAAGCTCCTACGAGCAGTACTTC
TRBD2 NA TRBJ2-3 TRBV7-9 CASSLASGSFTDTQYF TGTGCCAGCAGCCTAGCTAGCGGGAGTTTTACAGATACGCAGTATTTT
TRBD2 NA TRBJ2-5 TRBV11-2 CASSTGLASGEETQYF TGTGCCAGCAGCACCGGACTAGCTAGCGGGGAAGAGACCCAGTACTTC
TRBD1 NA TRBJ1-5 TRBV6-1 CASSALTGVAQPQHF TGTGCCAGCAGTGCTTTAACAGGGGTCGCTCAGCCCCAGCATTTT
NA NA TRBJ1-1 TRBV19 CASSRDINLRMNTEAFF TGTGCCAGTAGTAGGGACATAAATCTGAGGATGAACACTGAAGCTTTCTTT
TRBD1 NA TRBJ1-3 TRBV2 CASSRTGRDTIYF TGTGCCAGCAGCCGGACAGGGAGGGACACCATATATTTT
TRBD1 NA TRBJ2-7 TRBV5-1 CASSLRQGGGYEQYF TGCGCCAGCAGCTTGCGACAGGGTGGGGGCTACGAGCAGTACTTC
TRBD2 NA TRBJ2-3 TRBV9 CASSVGLASRTDTQYF TGTGCCAGCAGCGTAGGACTAGCGTCACGCACAGATACGCAGTATTTT
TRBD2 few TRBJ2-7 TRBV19 CASRNYQLAGAGEQYF TGTGCCAGTAGGAATTACCAACTAGCGGGAGCGGGCGAGCAGTACTTC
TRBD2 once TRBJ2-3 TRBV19 CASSTPWTSGGPSTDTQYF TGTGCCAGTAGTACACCGTGGACTAGCGGGGGGCCTAGCACAGATACGCAGTATTTT
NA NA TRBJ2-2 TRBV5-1 CASSLYNGGTGELFF TGCGCCAGCAGCTTGTACAACGGGGGCACCGGGGAGCTGTTTTTT
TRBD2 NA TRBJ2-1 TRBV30 CAWSVSLAGLNEQFF TGTGCCTGGAGTGTTTCACTAGCGGGGCTTAATGAGCAGTTCTTC
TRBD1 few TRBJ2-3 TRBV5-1 CASSETDRAGTDTQYF TGCGCCAGCAGCGAAACTGACAGGGCCGGCACAGATACGCAGTATTTT
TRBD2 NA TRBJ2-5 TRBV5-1 CASSRLAGGRETQYF TGCGCCAGCAGCCGACTTGCGGGGGGCCGGGAGACCCAGTACTTC
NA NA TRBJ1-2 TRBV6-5 CANSNHAPNYGYTF TGTGCCAACAGCAACCACGCGCCAAACTATGGCTACACCTTC
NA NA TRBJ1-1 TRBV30 CACGGQSNTEAFF TGTGCCTGCGGAGGGCAGTCGAACACTGAAGCTTTCTTT
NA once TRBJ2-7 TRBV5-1 CASSLAGYSYEQYF TGCGCCAGCAGCTTAGCGGGTTACTCCTACGAGCAGTACTTC
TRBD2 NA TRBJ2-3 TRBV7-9 CASSLPASGGERQYF TGTGCCAGCAGCTTACCGGCTAGCGGGGGGGAACGGCAGTATTTT
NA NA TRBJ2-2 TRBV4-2 CASRVGAGTNTGELFF TGTGCCAGCAGGGTTGGGGCGGGAACGAACACCGGGGAGCTGTTTTTT
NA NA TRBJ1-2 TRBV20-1 CSASALRGYTF TGCAGTGCTAGTGCCCTTCGGGGCTACACCTTC
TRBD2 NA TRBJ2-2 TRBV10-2 CATTGWGGNTGELFF TGCGCCACGACCGGGTGGGGGGGGAACACCGGGGAGCTGTTTTTT
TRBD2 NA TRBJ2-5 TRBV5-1 CASSRLAGEETQYF TGCGCCAGCAGTCGACTAGCGGGGGAAGAGACCCAGTACTTC
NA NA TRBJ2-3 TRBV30 CAWSVLAASTDTQYF TGTGCCTGGAGTGTACTAGCCGCTAGCACAGATACGCAGTATTTT
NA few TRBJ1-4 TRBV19 CASSGTRGRATNEKLFF TGTGCCAGTAGTGGTACGCGCGGCCGTGCAACTAATGAAAAACTGTTTTTT
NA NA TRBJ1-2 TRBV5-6 CASSSFGAAYGYTF TGTGCCAGCAGCTCTTTTGGGGCAGCCTATGGCTACACCTTC
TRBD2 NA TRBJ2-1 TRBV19 CASRTSGRNEQFF TGTGCCAGTAGGACTAGCGGGCGTAATGAGCAGTTCTTC
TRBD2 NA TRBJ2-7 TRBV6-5 CASSYGAGGISYEQYF TGTGCCAGCAGTTACGGCGCGGGGGGGATCTCCTACGAGCAGTACTTC
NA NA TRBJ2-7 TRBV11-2 CASSLSRAGAYEQYF TGTGCCAGCAGCTTAAGTCGGGCAGGGGCCTACGAGCAGTACTTC
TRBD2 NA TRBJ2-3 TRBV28 CASGGGIRTDTQYF TGTGCCAGCGGCGGGGGAATCCGCACAGATACGCAGTATTTT
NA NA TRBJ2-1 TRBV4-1 CASSGQPTGREFF TGCGCCAGCAGCGGCCAACCTACAGGGCGGGAGTTCTTC
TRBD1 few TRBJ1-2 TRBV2 CARGQGFAGYTF TGTGCCAGGGGACAGGGTTTTGCCGGCTACACCTTC
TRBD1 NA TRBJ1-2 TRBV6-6 CASSYSEGTGYGYTF TGTGCCAGCAGTTACTCGGAAGGGACAGGCTATGGCTACACCTTC
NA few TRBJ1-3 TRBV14 CASSRLGQPSGNTIYF TGTGCCAGCAGCCGTCTAGGCCAACCATCTGGAAACACCATATATTTT
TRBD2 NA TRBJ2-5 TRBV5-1 CASSLAGDGRRTQYF TGCGCCAGCAGCTTGGCCGGGGACGGGAGGAGGACCCAGTACTTC
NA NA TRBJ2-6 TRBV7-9 CASSLISGTGANVLTF TGTGCCAGCAGCCTCATTTCAGGGACTGGGGCCAACGTCCTGACTTTC
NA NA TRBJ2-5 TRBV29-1 CSVGVGGGFEETQYF TGCAGCGTTGGGGTGGGAGGGGGGTTTGAGGAGACCCAGTACTTC
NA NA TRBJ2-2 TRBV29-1 CSAGENTGELFF TGCAGCGCAGGGGAGAACACCGGGGAGCTGTTTTTT
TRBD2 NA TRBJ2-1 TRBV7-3 CASSPMAGGPGEQFF TGTGCCAGCAGCCCGATGGCGGGAGGGCCGGGTGAGCAGTTCTTC
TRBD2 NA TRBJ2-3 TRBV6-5 CASSYGGGYDADTQYF TGTGCCAGCAGTTACGGCGGGGGGTATGACGCAGATACGCAGTATTTT
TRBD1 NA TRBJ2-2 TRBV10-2 CASSLTGGSGELFF TGCGCCAGCAGCCTGACAGGGGGCAGCGGGGAGCTGTTTTTT
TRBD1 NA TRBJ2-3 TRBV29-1 CSVEDGTVNTDTQYF TGCAGCGTTGAAGATGGGACAGTTAACACAGATACGCAGTATTTT
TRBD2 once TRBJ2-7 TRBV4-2 CASSQDLKRGIPYEQYF TGTGCCAGCAGCCAAGATTTAAAGCGGGGGATCCCCTACGAGCAGTACTTC
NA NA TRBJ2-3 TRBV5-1 CASSSEADTQYF TGCGCCAGCAGCTCGGAAGCGGATACGCAGTATTTT
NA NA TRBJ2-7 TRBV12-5 CASGLVPPVGSIYEQYF TGTGCTAGTGGTTTGGTGCCCCCGGTGGGCAGCATCTACGAGCAGTACTTC
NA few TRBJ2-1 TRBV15 CATSATGRDYNEQFF TGTGCCACCAGCGCCACAGGGAGGGACTACAATGAGCAGTTCTTC
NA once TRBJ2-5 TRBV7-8 CASSLTRLLKPQETQYF TGTGCCAGCAGCTTAACGAGACTGCTGAAGCCTCAAGAGACCCAGTACTTC
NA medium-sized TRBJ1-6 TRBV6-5 CASSYSNQGGNSPLHF TGTGCCAGCAGTTACTCGAACCAGGGTGGGAATTCACCCCTCCACTTT
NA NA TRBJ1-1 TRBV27 CASSLSMSGKTEAFF TGTGCCAGCAGTTTATCGATGTCGGGGAAAACTGAAGCTTTCTTT
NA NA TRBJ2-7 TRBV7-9 CASSLMRGGWDEQYF TGTGCCAGCAGCTTAATGCGGGGTGGCTGGGACGAGCAGTACTTC
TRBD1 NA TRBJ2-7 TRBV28 CASSLGDRVYEQYF TGTGCCAGCAGTTTAGGGGACAGGGTTTACGAGCAGTACTTC
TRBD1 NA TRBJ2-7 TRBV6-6 CASSYTGTGGEQYF TGTGCCAGCAGTTACACCGGGACAGGAGGCGAGCAGTACTTC
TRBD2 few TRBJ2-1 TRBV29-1 CSVEPIPSGETQTSYNEQFF TGCAGCGTTGAACCGATCCCTAGCGGGGAAACACAAACCTCCTACAATGAGCAGTTCTTC
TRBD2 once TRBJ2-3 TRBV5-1 CASRQTSDTQYF TGCGCCAGCAGACAGACTAGCGATACGCAGTATTTT
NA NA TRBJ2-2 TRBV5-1 CASSPNPVGDTGELFF TGCGCCAGCAGCCCTAATCCGGTCGGGGACACCGGGGAGCTGTTTTTT
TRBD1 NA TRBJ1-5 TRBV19 CATTLDRGPNQPQHF TGTGCCACCACATTAGACAGGGGGCCGAATCAGCCCCAGCATTTT
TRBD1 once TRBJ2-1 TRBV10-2 CASSRTGDNRGEQFF TGCGCCAGCAGTCGGACAGGGGACAACAGGGGTGAGCAGTTCTTC
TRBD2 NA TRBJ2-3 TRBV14 CASSQGWGGTSPSSTDTQYF TGTGCCAGCAGCCAAGGATGGGGCGGGACTAGCCCTTCCAGCACAGATACGCAGTATTTT
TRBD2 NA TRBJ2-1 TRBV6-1 CASGTTQFF TGTGCCAGCGGGACTACCCAGTTCTTC